This T cell receptor (beta chain) derives from a study of blood T cell repertoires in COVID-19. Study-level background: COVID-19 samples, acute and convalescent, were from the United States, Italy and Spain. PBMCs, B-cell-depleted T cells, or T cells were the source of the cDNA or gDNA that made up the material.

Original analysis: Amplified reference gene primers provided the basis for estimating nucleated cell counts. Only in-frame clones appear in the TCRdb table, and some are missing; sequencing was by immunoSEQ multiplex PCR. From that table come the V and J calls and clone size; the DNA was used to work out D and trimming. This table has hundreds of thousands of clones, approximately 90% appearing once. Looked up from germline, CDR1 is SGHNT and CDR2 is YENEEA. Trimming removed 1 base from V and 7 bases from J, with 8 bases in between. The CDR3 covers 13 residues. Material for sequencing was peripheral blood. This rearrangement joins TRBV11-3 to TRBJ2-1, with D hard to call. The receptor was derived from a man aged 35 to 55 with acute or convalescent COVID-19. DNA for the CDR3: TGTGCCAGCAGCTTAGGTCTTACTAATGAGCAGTTCTTC. It specifies CASSLGLTNEQFF.